This TCR beta chain was obtained from a study of blood T cell repertoires in COVID-19. Turning to the study itself: Sources were T cells, B-cell-depleted T cells, or PBMCs; the material itself was cDNA or gDNA.

In the authors' methods: For nucleated cells, counts were estimated from reference gene primer amplification. Using immunoSEQ multiplex PCR, the repertoire was profiled, and TCRdb retains in-frame clones only, with some absent. That table is the source of V, J and clone size, and D and trimming were worked out from the DNA. The sample consists of about 170,000 clones, approximately 89% of them appearing once. Participant age was roughly 18 to 90 years, and participants resided in fewer than 25 US areas. Deletions cut 0 bases from V and 7 bases from J, with 12 bases between. This CDR3 is 13 amino acids long. Looked up from germline, CDR1 is SQVTM and CDR2 is ANQGSEA.

The TCR sequence derives from a woman aged 18-29 years who had recovered from COVID-19. Sequencing was done on a sample of PBMCs or T cells enriched from blood (not recorded which). J is TRBJ1-2 and V is TRBV29-1; D remains unclear. CDR3 sequence reads: CSVEDLRQGGYTF. DNA for the CDR3: TGCAGCGTTGAAGATCTTAGACAAGGTGGCTACACCTTC.